What follows describes a single T cell receptor beta chain. This record belongs to a study of blood T cell repertoires in COVID-19. Germline CDR1 and CDR2: LGHDT and YNNKEL (reference sequence). Trimming took 0 bases from V and 7 from J, leaving 6 bases between them. The CDR3 is 12 residues long. Per the original data handling: Scientists estimated how many nucleated cells there were by amplifying reference gene primers. Produced via immunoSEQ multiplex PCR; TCRdb's table is partial and in-frame only. V and J calls and clone size follow that table, whereas D and trimming were derived from the DNA. The data show 80,000 or so clones, roughly 80% seen once.

The chain joins TRBV3-1 (or the pseudogene TRBV3-2) to TRBJ1-2; D not certain. The receptor was isolated from a woman between 70 and 85 years old with acute or convalescent COVID-19. The sequenced sample was peripheral blood. CDR3 region: CASSQETGGYTF. CDR3 sequence (DNA): TGTGCCAGCAGCCAAGAGACTGGTGGCTACACCTTC.